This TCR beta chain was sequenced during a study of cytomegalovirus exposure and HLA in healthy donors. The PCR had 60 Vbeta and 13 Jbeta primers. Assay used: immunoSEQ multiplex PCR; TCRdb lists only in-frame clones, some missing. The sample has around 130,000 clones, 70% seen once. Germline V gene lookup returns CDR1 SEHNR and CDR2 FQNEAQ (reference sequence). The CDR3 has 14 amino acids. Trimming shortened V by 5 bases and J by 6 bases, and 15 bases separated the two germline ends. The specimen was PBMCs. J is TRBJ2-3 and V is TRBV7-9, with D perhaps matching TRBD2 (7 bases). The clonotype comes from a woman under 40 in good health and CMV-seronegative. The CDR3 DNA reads TGTGCCAGCAGCATGGGGGGGCAATCGGATACGCAGTATTTT. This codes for CASSMGGQSDTQYF.